The T cell receptor beta chain described here comes from a study of graft-versus-host responses after intestinal transplantation. On the study more broadly: Tacrolimus plus steroids were given to all recipients for two to three years, preceded by anti-thymocyte globulin induction.

The germline gives CDR1 MNHNS, CDR2 SASEGT. The CDR3 is 14 residues long. The junction had 3 bases not matched to a gene; V was cut back by 6 bases and J by 4 bases. Study-wide points: Association was observed between peak circulating GvH clone levels and early post-transplant HvG declines. GvH clones occurred in recipient marrow; some first appeared in ileum or blood.

Some clones are missing from TCRdb's copy, which holds only in-frame ones; the method was immunoSEQ multiplex PCR. The sample holds tens of thousands of clones, 80% to 90% seen once. Concerning this clone itself: The antigen is unknown.

The sequence came from a human donor who received an intestinal transplant. The chain combines TRBV6-1 with TRBJ1-1; 12 bases are a match to TRBD1. Sequenced here: unstimulated CD8+ T cells sorted from spleen or lymph node cells, sampled before intestinal transplant. In nucleotides, the CDR3 is TGTGCCAGCAGGGGGACAGGGGGCTTCACTGAAGCTTTCTTT. Protein: CASRGTGGFTEAFF.